Presented here are 27 T cell receptor beta chains from one specimen sequenced in a study of shared clonotypes between healthy human individuals. Some clones are missing from TCRdb's copy, which holds only in-frame ones; the method was immunoSEQ multiplex PCR. There are 650,000 to 750,000 clones in the sample; roughly 70% occur only once, and under 2% lies in the top ten. Sequencing was done on a sample of memory CD4+ T cells sorted from blood. As for subset: CD45RA-negative fraction. The receptors originated from a woman in her 30s in good health.

V and J are TRBV7-8 and TRBJ2-7; TRBD1 aligns across 8 bases. This CDR3 comprises 14 residues. Germline V lookup: CDR1 SGHVS, CDR2 FQNEAQ. V lost 4 bases and J lost 4; bases outside the gene matches: 6. The chain's CDR3 is CASSSGQGLYEQYF. The CDR3 bases are TGTGCCAGCAGCTCCGGACAGGGTCTATACGAGCAGTACTTC. Looking up the rest from reference TRBV7-8 and TRBJ2-7 gives the full variable domain: GAGVSQSPRYKVAKRGQDVALRCDPISGHVSLFWYQQALGQGPEFLTYFQNEAQLDKSGLPSDRFFAERPEGSVSTLKIQRTQQEDSAVYLCASSSGQGLYEQYFGPGTRLTVT.

The J gene is TRBJ2-3, the V gene TRBV5-1; 8 bases are shared with TRBD1. With 4 bases clipped from V and 5 bases from J, the junction kept 9 bases outside the gene matches. The CDR3 has 15 amino acids. Per the germline V gene, CDR1 is SGHRS and CDR2 is YFSETQ. CDR3 residues: CASSQGQAFIDTQYF. The CDR3 region has the DNA TGCGCCAGCAGCCAGGGACAGGCCTTTATAGATACGCAGTATTTT.

This clone was observed a handful of times. V and J are TRBV28 and TRBJ1-5; D is unresolved. The CDR3 is 14 amino acids. Germline V CDR1 and CDR2: MDHEN, SYDVKM. The germline V and J ends were trimmed by 6 bases and 3 bases, with 12 bases remaining between them. CDR3 nucleotide sequence: TGTGCCAGCAGGACGGGTGCATACAATCAGCCCCAGCATTTT. Translated, it gives CASRTGAYNQPQHF. Drawing the rest from reference TRBV28 and TRBJ1-5, the complete variable domain is DVKVTQSSRYLVKRTGEKVFLECVQDMDHENMFWYRQDPGLGLRLIYFSYDVKMKEKGDIPEGYSVSREKKERFSLILESASTNQTSMYLCASRTGAYNQPQHFGDGTRLSIL.

V is TRBV18 and J is TRBJ2-5, with TRBD1 matching 7 bases. CDR3 length: 15 amino acids. J gave up 5 bases and V 3 bases, and 9 bases lay outside the gene matches. Germline lookup yields CDR1 KGHSH and CDR2 LQKENI. CDR3 DNA: TGTGCCAGCTCACCCCTACAACCGACAGGGGAGACCCAGTACTTC. Its translation: CASSPLQPTGETQYF.

V gene TRBV28 combines with J gene TRBJ1-5; D is perhaps TRBD1 (6 bases). The CDR3 is 15 residues long. Trimming cost V 5 bases and J 5 bases, with 16 bases left between them. Germline V gene lookup returns CDR1 MDHEN and CDR2 SYDVKM. The CDR3 bases are TGTGCCAGCAGTCTGCCGGGGGCCCGACATCAGCCCCAGCATTTT. This codes for CASSLPGARHQPQHF.

The CDR3 coding sequence is TGTGCCAGCAGCTTAAGCAGGAACACCGGGGAGCTGTTTTTT. It encodes CASSLSRNTGELFF. The V call is TRBV7-3, the J call TRBJ2-2; no reliable D call. Trimming shortened V by 1 base and J by 1 base, and 4 bases separated the two germline ends. This CDR3 has 14 amino acids. CDR1 and CDR2 (germline): SGHTA, FQGTGA.

The chain carries TRBV28 and TRBJ2-1, with 7 bases that match TRBD1. Trimming cost V 5 bases and J 4 bases; bases outside gene matches: 5. The CDR3 runs 14 residues. CDR1 and CDR2 (germline): MDHEN, SYDVKM. This CDR3 is CASSPGQTYNEQFF. The CDR3 nucleotides read TGTGCCAGCAGTCCGGGACAGACTTACAATGAGCAGTTCTTC.

The chain combines TRBV2 with TRBJ2-5; D is possibly TRBD2 (6 bases). The CDR3 extends over 12 amino acids. The V end lost 8 bases, the J end lost 2 bases, and 9 bases lay between the germline ends. Looked up from germline, CDR1 is SNHLY and CDR2 is FYNNEI. The CDR3 coding sequence is TGTGCCAGCGGGGAGGTACAAGAGACCCAGTACTTC. Amino acids: CASGEVQETQYF.

Of note for this clone: A single base is all that separates this from a far larger clone, so a read error is likely. This CDR3 is also generated by other DNA sequences in the sample. The V call is TRBV7-9, the J call TRBJ2-7; D unresolved. CDR3 length equals 14 residues. CDR1 SEHNR and CDR2 FQNEAQ come from the germline V gene (reference sequence). CDR3 protein: CASSFVPGSYEQYF. The CDR3 DNA reads TGTGCCAGCAGCTTTGTCCCCGGGTCCTACGAGCAGTACTTT.

This clone was observed a single time. The chain employs TRBV2 and TRBJ2-1; TRBD2 aligns across 7 bases. Germline V lookup: CDR1 SNHLY, CDR2 FYNNEI. The length of the CDR3 is 15 residues. V trimming: 6 bases; J trimming: 5 bases; junction bases outside the gene matches: 10. The CDR3 sequence: CASRGWREGNNEQFF. Here the CDR3 DNA reads TGTGCCAGCAGAGGTTGGAGGGAGGGAAACAATGAGCAGTTCTTC.

The rearrangement joins TRBV6-1 to TRBJ2-2; D possibly corresponds to TRBD2 (6 bases). This CDR3 is 15 amino acids long. With 8 bases removed from V and 1 base from J, the gap between germline ends came to 14 bases. Germline V lookup: CDR1 MNHNS, CDR2 SASEGT. CDR3 nucleotide sequence: TGTGCCAGCCGGGGAGTCGGGGGGAACACCGGGGAGCTGTTTTTT. Translation gives CASRGVGGNTGELFF.

The chain joins TRBV13 to TRBJ2-5; either TRBD1 or TRBD2 may supply D (5 bases each). This CDR3 is 13 amino acids long. Germline CDR1 PRHDT, CDR2 FYEKMQ (reference sequence). Trimming shortened V by 5 bases and J by 3 bases, and 10 bases separated the two germline ends. CDR3 protein: CASSPRGEETQYF. In DNA, the CDR3 is TGTGCCAGCAGCCCTAGAGGGGAAGAGACCCAGTACTTC.

The chain links TRBV7-2 to TRBJ2-6; 8 bases agree with TRBD1. V trimming: 3 bases; J trimming: 2 bases; junction bases outside the gene matches: 0. The CDR3 has 15 amino acids. CDR1 SGHTA and CDR2 FQGNSA come from the germline V gene. The CDR3: CASSLDRAGANVLTF. For the CDR3, the DNA is TGTGCCAGCAGCTTGGACAGGGCTGGGGCCAACGTCCTGACTTTC. Looking up the rest from reference TRBV7-2 and TRBJ2-6 gives the full variable domain: GAGVSQSPSNKVTEKGKDVELRCDPISGHTALYWYRQSLGQGLEFLIYFQGNSAPDKSGLPSDRFSAERTGGSVSTLTIQRTQQEDSAVYLCASSLDRAGANVLTFGAGSRLTVL.

The chain uses TRBV4-1 and TRBJ2-1; 7 bases fit TRBD1. With V trimmed by 0 bases and J by 9 bases, 11 bases remained unmatched. The CDR3 consists of 16 residues. CDR1 is MGHRA, CDR2 YSYEKL, per germline. In DNA, the CDR3 is TGCGCCAGCAGCCAAGAAGGGAAAAAAGGGGGCGGTGAGCAGTTCTTC. Its translation is CASSQEGKKGGGEQFF.

About this clone: The sample has other DNA sequences that encode this CDR3 too. The CDR3 is CASSLGTSGSSYEQYF. Here the CDR3 DNA reads TGTGCCAGCAGCTTAGGTACTAGCGGGAGTTCCTACGAGCAGTACTTC. The chain uses TRBV7-2 and TRBJ2-7, with 11 bases identical to TRBD2. The germline V gene encodes CDR1 SGHTA and CDR2 FQGNSA. This CDR3 is built from 16 residues. Germline trimming cut 1 base from V and 1 base from J; bases unmatched to any gene: 3. Using reference TRBV7-2 and TRBJ2-7 for the parts outside the CDR3, the full variable domain is GAGVSQSPSNKVTEKGKDVELRCDPISGHTALYWYRQSLGQGLEFLIYFQGNSAPDKSGLPSDRFSAERTGGSVSTLTIQRTQQEDSAVYLCASSLGTSGSSYEQYFGPGTRLTVT.

The chain employs TRBV7-9 and TRBJ2-2; 11 positions match TRBD1. CDR3 size: 16 residues. The germline V gene encodes CDR1 SEHNR and CDR2 FQNEAQ (reference sequence). V lost 1 base and J lost 4; bases outside the gene matches: 2. CDR3 sequence reads: CASSLGDRGITGELFF. CDR3 sequence (DNA): TGTGCCAGCAGCTTAGGGGACAGGGGGATCACCGGGGAGCTGTTTTTT. Full variable domain (outside the CDR3, taken from reference TRBV7-9 and TRBJ2-2): DTGVSQNPRHKITKRGQNVTFRCDPISEHNRLYWYRQTLGQGPEFLTYFQNEAQLEKSRLLSDRFSAERPKGSFSTLEIQRTEQGDSAMYLCASSLGDRGITGELFFGEGSRLTVL.

This chain joins TRBV6-1 and TRBJ2-7, with D perhaps matching TRBD1 (6 bases). The CDR3 has 14 residues. Germline-derived CDR1 and CDR2 are MNHNS and SASEGT. V was trimmed by 10 bases and J by 10 bases, leaving 26 bases between them. This CDR3 reads CATTPTGSYKGQYF. The CDR3 DNA reads TGTGCCACTACGCCGACAGGTAGTTATAAAGGACAGTACTTC.

This clone was counted ten times or more. This rearrangement joins TRBV5-4 to TRBJ2-5; 7 bases agree with TRBD1. The V segment lost 1 base and the J segment 5 bases; nucleotides outside the gene matches: 5. Germline V gene lookup returns CDR1 SGHNT and CDR2 YYREEE (reference sequence). The CDR3 length is 14 residues. The CDR3 DNA reads TGTGCCAGCAGCTTGACAGGGGAATGGGAGACCCAGTACTTC. It yields the protein CASSLTGEWETQYF.

The V and J genes are TRBV18 and TRBJ1-2; a possible D gene is TRBD1 (5 bases). This CDR3 has 16 residues. V was trimmed by 2 bases and J by 0 bases, leaving 13 bases between them. Germline loops: CDR1 KGHSH, CDR2 LQKENI. The CDR3 DNA follows: TGTGCCAGCTCACCAGCAGCGAGGGGAGCTAACTATGGCTACACCTTC. Translating gives CASSPAARGANYGYTF.

This clone was found once. The V and J genes are TRBV4-1 and TRBJ2-5; 9 bases align to TRBD1. CDR3 length equals 16 residues. After removal of 2 bases from V and 1 base from J, the junction contained 5 bases not matched to a gene. CDR1 and CDR2 (germline): MGHRA, YSYEKL. This CDR3 reads CASSQLGQGSQETQYF. Here the CDR3 DNA reads TGCGCCAGCAGCCAATTGGGACAGGGATCCCAAGAGACCCAGTACTTC.

The genes are TRBV28 and TRBJ2-3; D is ambiguous. Per the germline V gene, CDR1 is MDHEN and CDR2 is SYDVKM. The CDR3 totals 15 residues. V shed 0 bases and J shed 2 bases, with 9 bases lying between them. CDR3 residues: CASSLWDEPTDTQYF. CDR3 in DNA: TGTGCCAGCAGTTTATGGGACGAGCCCACAGATACGCAGTATTTT.

This chain links TRBV5-4 with TRBJ2-3, with D possibly matching TRBD2 (5 bases). V gave up 4 bases and J gave up 0 bases, with 15 bases separating them. The CDR3 spans 16 residues. Germline lookup yields CDR1 SGHNT and CDR2 YYREEE (reference sequence). CDR3 DNA sequence: TGTGCCAGCAGCCCCCAGTTAAGCGGCAGCACAGATACGCAGTATTTT. Translation: CASSPQLSGSTDTQYF.

This clone has a single count. The genes are TRBV10-2 and TRBJ2-2; 16 nucleotides agree with TRBD2. The junction had 14 bases not matched to a gene; V was cut back by 6 bases and J by 7 bases. Per the germline V gene, CDR1 is WSHSY and CDR2 is SAAADI. The CDR3 consists of 19 residues. This CDR3 reads CASRKTGTSGRAGRGELFF. DNA of the CDR3: TGCGCCAGCAGGAAAACCGGGACTAGCGGGAGGGCCGGTCGCGGGGAGCTGTTTTTT.

In its sample, this clone was seen once. The gene calls are TRBV11-1 and TRBJ2-2; D gene uncertain. V gave up 1 base and J gave up 9 bases, with 3 bases separating them. Germline-derived CDR1 and CDR2 are SGHAT and FQDESV (reference sequence). The length of the CDR3 is 11 residues. Here the CDR3 reads CASSLDRELFF. CDR3 nucleotide sequence: TGTGCCAGCAGCTTAGATCGGGAGCTGTTTTTT.

This chain connects TRBV9 to TRBJ2-6; TRBD1 matches 9 bases. Germline V lookup: CDR1 SGDLS, CDR2 YYNGEE. This CDR3 contains 17 residues. Trimming removed 2 bases from V and 0 bases from J; junction bases left unmatched: 3. This chain's CDR3 is CASSVGTGISGANVLTF. CDR3 nucleotides: TGTGCCAGCAGCGTTGGGACAGGGATCTCTGGGGCCAACGTCCTGACTTTC.

The J gene is TRBJ2-3, the V gene TRBV19; 11 nucleotides agree with TRBD2. The CDR3 is 17 residues long. J lost 4 bases, V lost 4 bases, and 10 bases had no gene match. Germline CDR1 reads LNHDA; CDR2 reads SQIVND (reference sequence). CDR3 protein: CASSTPLAGGFSDTQYF. The CDR3 region has the DNA TGTGCCAGTAGTACCCCCCTAGCGGGAGGTTTTTCAGATACGCAGTATTTT.

The gene calls are TRBV2 and TRBJ2-5; no firm D call. The CDR3 is made up of 15 amino acids. V gave up 6 bases and J gave up 0 bases, with 14 bases separating them. Germline V gene data show CDR1 as SNHLY and CDR2 as FYNNEI. The CDR3 coding sequence is TGTGCCAGCAGCCCCAATAACTACAACCAAGAGACCCAGTACTTC. It specifies CASSPNNYNQETQYF.